This T cell receptor beta chain was documented in a study of human T cells and chemical hapten exposure. The sample's time point: patch test 2, 6 weeks after DPC sensitization. Treatment denoted: therapeutic diphenylcyclopropenone sensitization with weekly scalp DPC. General study results and limits: Expanded TCRs were compared with controls, and the expanded TCRs formed significantly more large CDR3 similarity clusters. Donors had alopecia, so their immune response may differ from healthy people's.

Individual cDNA molecules (in the library) carried attached unique molecular identifiers. In the original processing: From approximately 21,000 to 630,000 TCRs were found per sample, with a median of approximately 96,000. MiXCR, run by TCRdb on the RACE reads, gives a single entry per CDR3 protein. None of the V and J calls come from the authors' own analysis; TCRdb made them. The profile shows more than 60,000 distinct CDR3 sequences, around a tenth of them singletons. At least ten counts were recorded for this clonotype. Its antigen remains unidentified. This CDR3 spans 11 amino acids. V shed 4 bases and J shed 4 bases, with 7 bases lying between them. Looked up from germline, CDR1 is SQVTM and CDR2 is ANQGSEA.

The starting material was whole blood, obtained in connection with sensitization to the hapten diphenylcyclopropenone (DPC). The clonotype originates from a woman in her forties or fifties with alopecia areata. Some clones in this sample may be carry-over from other donors' samples. V and J are TRBV29-1 and TRBJ1-1, with TRBD1 as a possible D gene (6 bases). The DNA for the CDR3 is TGCAGCGTTGTGGGGGCCACTGAAGCTTTCTTT. It translates to CSVVGATEAFF.